Listed here is a single TCR beta chain. PCR primers comprised 60 Vbeta and 13 Jbeta primers. Assay used: immunoSEQ multiplex PCR; TCRdb lists only in-frame clones, some missing. The data contain around 160,000 clones, roughly 65% of them singletons. These data belong to a study of cytomegalovirus exposure and HLA in healthy donors. This CDR3 has 14 residues. V gave up 3 bases and J gave up 4 bases; unmatched junction bases: 3. Germline assignment: CDR1 MNHNS and CDR2 SASEGT. The source of this sequence is a man aged 18 to 29 in good health and CMV-seropositive. Sequencing was carried out using PBMCs. The chain is built from TRBV6-1 and TRBJ2-5; TRBD2 aligns across 9 bases. The CDR3 sequence: CASSDGRGGETQYF. The DNA for the CDR3 is TGTGCCAGCAGTGATGGGCGGGGGGGAGAGACCCAGTACTTC.